Below, one T cell receptor beta chain is given with its context. The sample comes from a study of blood T cell repertoires in COVID-19. Per the authors' pipeline: Estimation of nucleated cell counts relied on the amplification of reference gene primers. Sequencing was performed with immunoSEQ multiplex PCR; in TCRdb, only in-frame clones are kept and a portion is missing. That table gives V, J and clone size, and the DNA gave D and trimming. In the table there are fewer than 200,000 clones, under 85% of which are singletons. Per the germline V gene, CDR1 is SGDLS and CDR2 is YYNGEE. The CDR3 has 13 amino acids. With 4 bases removed from V and 5 bases from J, the gap between germline ends came to 12 bases.

The sequence came from a woman in her 70s with COVID-19, enrolled during active disease. The V and J genes are TRBV9 and TRBJ1-2; the D gene is possibly TRBD1 (5 bases). Sequenced input: peripheral blood. The CDR3 is CASSPDGAYGYTF. The CDR3 nucleotides are TGTGCCAGCAGCCCGGATGGGGCATATGGCTACACCTTC. The full variable domain, with the rest looked up from reference TRBV9 and TRBJ1-2, is DSGVTQTPKHLITATGQRVTLRCSPRSGDLSVYWYQQSLDQGLQFLIQYYNGEERAKGNILERFSAQQFPDLHSELNLSSLELGDSALYFCASSPDGAYGYTFGSGTRLTVV.